This TCR beta chain stems from a study of radiation and T cells in renal cell carcinoma (TCRdb year 2020). Background for the entire study: Samples were obtained from a clinical trial, in which 15 Gy stereotactic body radiation therapy was delivered to primary renal cell carcinomas and nephrectomy was performed 4 weeks later. A total of 53 samples underwent TCR beta sequencing, made up of about 25 tumors and some 27 peripheral blood samples. A total of over 4 million unique CDR3 nucleotide sequences, encoding roughly 2.7 million unique CDR3 amino acid sequences, were found across all 55 or so samples.

Notes on this clone: This receptor's antigen is unknown. There are no base qualities to consult, and no much larger clone falls within one base.

On the study overall, not on this receptor specifically: With a single-armed trial design, the study had no way to address how radiation dose or scheduling affects the TCR repertoire. Top tumor clonotypes rose in blood from baseline to 2 weeks post-radiation, then contracted by 4 weeks, suggesting transient expansion of tumor-resident clones. Changes in the blood repertoire were not tracked past 4 weeks after treatment. Because pretreatment tumor biopsies were not available, the baseline intratumoral presence of clonotypes could not be determined.

CDR1 SGHKS and CDR2 YYEKEE are derived from the germline V gene (reference sequence). From its cysteine to its phenylalanine, the CDR3 spans 17 amino acids. The entry retains the CDR3 DNA only, 51 bases that are in frame from base 1. V drops 2 bases and J drops 2 bases, leaving 17 bases in between. Following the manufacturer's recommendations, the immunoSEQ kit was used to generate TCR beta libraries from genomic DNA. To prepare libraries, a first multiplex PCR with proprietary primers was run, followed by a second PCR that added unique barcodes, and a bead cleanup was done after each round. A kit-provided positive control reaction and a negative control reaction were included in every sample batch. The final libraries were assessed on an Agilent 4200 TapeStation D1000 ScreenTape, pooled by volume, and quantified by qPCR. Sequencing ran on an Illumina NextSeq500 with a MidOutput 150-cycle cartridge, using 156 Read1 and 15 Index1 cycles with kit custom primers. The pooled library was loaded at about 0.98 pM, with a 20% PhiX control spiked in. In the source study's methods: Vendor-processed data were analyzed in R, with a clonotype defined as all T cells sharing the same CDR3 nucleotide sequence. In the clone abundance analyses, frequencies in each sample were normalized to that sample's 10,000 most abundant clones. Before analysis, public T cell clones were removed, and these numbered fewer than six per sample on average. An abundance difference of at least 32-fold between compartments was the criterion for calling clonotypes tumor-enriched or baseline blood-enriched. A beta-binomial differential abundance model was applied to find clonotypes that expanded or contracted between blood time points. The Baroni-Urbani and Buser coefficient was used to measure tumor-blood repertoire similarity, and groups were compared with two-tailed Wilcoxon tests in R. TCRdb mirrors the immuneACCESS table, restricted to in-frame sequences. Some clones are absent from its copies; in checked studies, under half trace to an unresolved V gene, and the reason for the others is unknown. V, J and clone size were drawn from that table, and D and trimming were deduced from the DNA. The sample table holds 20,000 to 25,000 clones, of which around 80% were seen once. The ten largest clones represent approximately 40% of the sample.

The time point label, as the study defines it: baseline pretreatment blood. The sample's treatment or condition label, in plain terms: 15 Gy SBRT to primary tumor, nephrectomy 4 weeks later. To track tumor-enriched clonotypes, serial peripheral blood was sampled from radiation-treated patients at baseline and at 2 weeks and 4 weeks after SBRT. Every patient had renal cell carcinoma of clear cell pathology. The QIAamp DNA Blood Mini Kit (Qiagen) was used to prepare genomic DNA for TCR sequencing. The analyses included only samples that passed all quality control checks. The specimen comprised blood, sampled from a patient whose treatment included radiotherapy and nephrectomy. The V and J genes are TRBV5-5 and TRBJ1-5; TRBD1 could be the D gene, as 5 bases match. The TCR originated in a man aged 55 to 69 with renal cell carcinoma. The CDR3 in this case is CASSLIGGYRGNQPQHF. The nucleotide sequence reads as follows: TGTGCCAGCAGCTTAATTGGGGGGTATAGGGGCAATCAGCCCCAGCATTTT.